Listed here is a single TCR beta chain. As yet, its antigen is unknown. This entry is derived from a study of cytomegalovirus exposure and HLA in healthy donors. Whole-study results and caveats: Subsequent analysis found a tendency for first-cohort TCR clusters to co-occur within the 110 or so validation repertoires. There were some public TCRs occurring in many donors, but most TCR sequences were rare. The authors enumerated 164 TCR beta chains as linked to cytomegalovirus.

Profiling relied on immunoSEQ multiplex PCR, and the TCRdb table lists in-frame clones only, not all of them. The sample shows some 150,000 clones, 89% of them seen only once. Germline lookup yields CDR1 WSHSY and CDR2 SAAADI. V lost 4 bases to trimming and J lost 11 bases, with 18 bases between them. The CDR3 covers 14 residues. These donors were members of the approximately 120-subject validation cohort, a group separate from the approximately 700-subject first cohort. Sequencing input: PBMCs. This clonotype was obtained from a woman under 30 in good health and CMV-seropositive. The V and J genes are TRBV10-2 and TRBJ2-4, with D maybe TRBD1 (6 bases). The CDR3 coding sequence is TGCGCCAGCAGTGGACAGGCTCGAAATCAACTTCAGTACTTC. This gives the protein CASSGQARNQLQYF.